The clone carrying this T cell receptor beta chain was found a few times. Treatment: about 20 received Ad26.COV2.S at low or high dose, single or two shots; about five received placebo; per-sample allocation not given. Specimens were obtained on day 63 following the first vaccine or placebo injection. Trimming took 11 bases from V and 3 from J; bases not matched to a gene: 4. Germline-derived CDR1 and CDR2 are SNHLY and FYNNEI. The CDR3 runs 13 residues. This entry comes from a study of Ad26.COV2.S vaccination and SARS-CoV-2 variants. Produced via immunoSEQ multiplex PCR; TCRdb's table is partial and in-frame only. The sample contains approximately 420,000 clones, about 85% of which appear only once.

This clonotype was obtained from a person between 18 and 60 years old who received the Ad26.COV2.S COVID-19 vaccine or a placebo. This chain links TRBV2 with TRBJ1-6; 7 bases map to TRBD1. The input for sequencing was peripheral blood, taken in a trial of Ad26.COV2.S vaccine versus placebo. The CDR3 DNA reads TGTGCCTCACAGGGGAACTATAATTCACCCCTCCACTTT. Translated: CASQGNYNSPLHF.